This entry concerns a single T cell receptor (beta chain). The antigen remains undetermined. The source of the sample is a study of cytomegalovirus exposure and HLA in healthy donors. Study-level results: It was in a later analysis that TCR association rates were seen to vary by HLA locus, highest for DRB1 and lowest for HLA-C.

Both 60 Vbeta primers and 13 Jbeta primers went into the PCR. Using immunoSEQ multiplex PCR, the repertoire was profiled, and TCRdb retains in-frame clones only, with some absent. This table holds about 120,000 clones, 75% to 90% found once. V dropped 2 bases and J dropped 4 bases, with 12 bases sitting between them. The CDR3 is 15 residues long. The germline V gene encodes CDR1 MDHEN and CDR2 SYDVKM. Sequenced input: PBMCs. This clonotype originated in a man in his forties or fifties in good health and CMV-seronegative. The V call is TRBV28, the J call TRBJ1-5; D remains unclear. The CDR3 protein is CASSLPTNLNQPQHF. In nucleotides, the CDR3 is TGTGCCAGCAGTTTACCCACCAACCTAAATCAGCCCCAGCATTTT. Based on the CDR3 plus reference TRBV28 and TRBJ1-5, the full variable domain is DVKVTQSSRYLVKRTGEKVFLECVQDMDHENMFWYRQDPGLGLRLIYFSYDVKMKEKGDIPEGYSVSREKKERFSLILESASTNQTSMYLCASSLPTNLNQPQHFGDGTRLSIL.